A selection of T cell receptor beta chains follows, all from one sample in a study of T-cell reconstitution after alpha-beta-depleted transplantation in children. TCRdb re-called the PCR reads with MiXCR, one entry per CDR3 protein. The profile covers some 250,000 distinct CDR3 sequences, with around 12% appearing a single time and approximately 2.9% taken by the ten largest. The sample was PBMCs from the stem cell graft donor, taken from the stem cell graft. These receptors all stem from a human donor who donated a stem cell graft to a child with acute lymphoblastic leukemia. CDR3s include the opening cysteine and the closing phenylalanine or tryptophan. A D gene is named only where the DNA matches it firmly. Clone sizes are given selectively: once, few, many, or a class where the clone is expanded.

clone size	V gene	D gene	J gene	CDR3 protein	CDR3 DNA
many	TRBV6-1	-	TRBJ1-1	CATIGMNTEAFF	TGTGCCACCATAGGGATGAACACTGAAGCTTTCTTT
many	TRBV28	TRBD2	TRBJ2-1	CASSLTSGINEQFF	TGTGCCAGCAGTTTGACTAGCGGTATTAATGAGCAGTTCTTC
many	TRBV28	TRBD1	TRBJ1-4	CASSLSGQGIEKLFF	TGTGCCAGCAGTTTATCGGGACAGGGGATTGAAAAACTGTTTTTT
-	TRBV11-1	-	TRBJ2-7	CASSRERPYEQYF	TGTGCCAGCAGCAGGGAACGGCCCTACGAGCAGTACTTC
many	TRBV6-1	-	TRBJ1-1	CASKTGPTLEAFF	TGTGCCAGCAAAACCGGGCCCACCCTTGAAGCTTTCTTT
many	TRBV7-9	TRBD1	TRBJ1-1	CASTPPRDSTKTTEAFF	TGTGCCAGCACCCCGCCCCGGGACAGCACAAAAACCACTGAAGCTTTCTTT
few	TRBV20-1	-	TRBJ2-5	CSARDSGTQETQYF	TGCAGTGCCCGGGACAGCGGGACACAAGAGACCCAGTACTTC
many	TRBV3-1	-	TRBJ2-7	CASSPSQGYEQYF	TGTGCCAGCAGTCCTTCTCAGGGCTACGAGCAGTACTTC
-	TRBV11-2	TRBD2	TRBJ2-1	CASSLLAGRSHEQFF	TGTGCCAGCAGCTTACTAGCGGGACGGAGCCATGAGCAGTTCTTC
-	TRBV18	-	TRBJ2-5	CASSPVPGVMETQYF	TGTGCCAGCTCACCAGTTCCGGGAGTGATGGAGACCCAGTACTTC
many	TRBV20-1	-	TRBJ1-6	CSARNGRYYNSPLHF	TGCAGTGCTAGAAATGGGCGGTACTATAATTCACCCCTCCACTTT
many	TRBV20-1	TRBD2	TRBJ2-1	CSASAFGAGPYNEQFF	TGCAGTGCTAGTGCTTTTGGAGCGGGGCCTTACAATGAGCAGTTCTTC
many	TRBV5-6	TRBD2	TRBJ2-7	CASSLGEGLEQYF	TGTGCCAGCAGCCTCGGGGAGGGCCTCGAGCAGTACTTC
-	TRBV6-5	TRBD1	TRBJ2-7	CASSYGQGGSYEQYF	TGTGCCAGCAGTTACGGACAGGGGGGCTCCTACGAGCAGTACTTC
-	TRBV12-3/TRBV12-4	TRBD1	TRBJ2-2	CASSSWDRGPGELFF	TGTGCCAGCAGTTCCTGGGACAGGGGCCCCGGGGAGCTGTTTTTT
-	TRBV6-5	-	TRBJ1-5	CASSSPHQPQHF	TGTGCCAGCAGTTCCCCACACCAGCCCCAGCATTTT
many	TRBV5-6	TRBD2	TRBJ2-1	CASSLGLAGVNEQFF	TGTGCCAGCAGCTTGGGACTAGCGGGGGTCAATGAGCAGTTCTTC
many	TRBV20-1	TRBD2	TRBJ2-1	CSARDGGGSYNEQFF	TGCAGTGCTAGAGATGGGGGGGGCTCCTACAATGAGCAGTTCTTC
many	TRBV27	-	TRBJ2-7	CASSLPGTLYEQYF	TGTGCCAGCAGTTTACCCGGGACTCTCTACGAGCAGTACTTC
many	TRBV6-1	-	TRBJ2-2	CASSPNAWGPNTGELFF	TGTGCCAGCAGCCCTAATGCGTGGGGTCCTAACACCGGGGAGCTGTTTTTT
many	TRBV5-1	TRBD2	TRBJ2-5	CASGRAAETQYF	TGCGCCAGCGGGAGGGCCGCGGAGACCCAGTACTTC
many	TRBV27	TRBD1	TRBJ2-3	CASSLGAQGVSTDTQYF	TGTGCCAGCAGTTTGGGGGCCCAGGGGGTTAGCACAGATACGCAGTATTTT
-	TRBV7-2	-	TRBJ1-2	CASSFRVPDDYGYTF	TGTGCCAGCAGCTTCAGGGTGCCGGACGACTATGGCTACACCTTC
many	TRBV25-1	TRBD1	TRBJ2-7	CASSGRDSRSYEQYF	TGTGCCAGCAGTGGACGGGACAGTCGCTCCTACGAGCAGTACTTC
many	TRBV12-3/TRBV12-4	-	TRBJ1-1	CASRRVNTEAFF	TGTGCCAGCAGGAGGGTGAACACTGAAGCTTTCTTT
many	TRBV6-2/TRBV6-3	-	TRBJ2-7	CASSYYEYEQYF	TGTGCCAGCAGTTACTACGAATACGAGCAGTACTTC
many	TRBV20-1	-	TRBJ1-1	CSARSRVLVNTEAFF	TGCAGTGCTAGGAGCCGCGTACTCGTGAACACTGAAGCTTTCTTT
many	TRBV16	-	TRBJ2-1	CASSQLQGIGNEQFF	TGTGCCAGCAGCCAATTACAGGGCATCGGCAATGAGCAGTTCTTC
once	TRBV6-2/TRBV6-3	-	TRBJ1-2	CASSYSSIEPNYGYTF	TGTGCCAGCAGTTACTCGTCTATAGAACCTAACTATGGCTACACCTTC
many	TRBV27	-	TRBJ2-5	CASSFGRWGRTQYF	TGTGCCAGCAGTTTCGGACGGTGGGGGAGAACCCAGTACTTC
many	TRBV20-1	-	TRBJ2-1	CSARGGIKSSSYNEQFF	TGCAGTGCTAGAGGGGGGATTAAATCATCTTCCTACAATGAGCAGTTCTTC
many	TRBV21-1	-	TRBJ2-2	CASSKDNEAPLILGRMRNTGELFF	TGTGCCAGCAGCAAAGACAACGAGGCCCCTCTGATCTTAGGTAGGATGCGGAACACCGGGGAGCTGTTTTTT
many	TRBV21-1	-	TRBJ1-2	CASSKEQAAGGYTF	TGTGCCAGCAGCAAAGAACAGGCCGCGGGGGGCTACACCTTC
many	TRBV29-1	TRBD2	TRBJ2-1	CSVENPTSGSLRNEQFF	TGCAGCGTTGAAAATCCCACTAGCGGGAGCCTTCGAAATGAGCAGTTCTTC
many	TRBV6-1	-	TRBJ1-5	CASRSLRGGNQPQHF	TGTGCCAGCAGATCCCTCCGGGGCGGCAATCAGCCCCAGCATTTT
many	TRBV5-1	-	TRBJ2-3	CASSLEEGAGTDTQYF	TGCGCCAGCAGCTTGGAAGAGGGGGCGGGGACAGATACGCAGTATTTT
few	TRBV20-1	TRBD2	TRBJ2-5	CCARDNMVGGRAGSETQYF	TGCTGTGCTAGAGATAATATGGTGGGAGGGAGGGCCGGTAGTGAGACCCAGTACTTC
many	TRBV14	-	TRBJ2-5	CASSQDRWETQYF	TGTGCCAGCAGCCAAGATAGGTGGGAGACCCAGTACTTC
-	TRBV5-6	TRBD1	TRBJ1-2	CASSSEIQGARIYGYTF	TGTGCCAGCAGCTCGGAAATACAGGGGGCGCGGATCTATGGCTACACCTTC
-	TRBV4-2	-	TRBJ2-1	CASSSMVEAAGQFF	TGTGCCAGCAGTTCAATGGTAGAGGCGGCGGGGCAGTTCTTC